Listed here are 7 T cell receptor beta chains from one sample, sequenced in a study of blood T cell repertoires in COVID-19. This table comes from immunoSEQ multiplex PCR, and its TCRdb copy is limited to in-frame clones, with some not included. The sample yields approximately 38,000 clones, 70% to 90% seen once. The sequenced sample was peripheral blood. The receptors were gathered from a man in his 60s with COVID-19, enrolled during active disease.

The rearrangement joins TRBV20-1 to TRBJ1-1; a weak D match, TRBD1 (5 bases). The germline V and J ends were trimmed by 6 bases and 8 bases, with 10 bases remaining between them. CDR3 length equals 10 residues. Germline loops: CDR1 DFQATT, CDR2 SNEGSKA (reference sequence). The CDR3 DNA reads as TGCAGTGCATTACAGGTAGAAGCTTTCTTT. This gives the protein CSALQVEAFF.

The chain couples TRBV9 to TRBJ2-7; the match to TRBD2 covers 12 bases. The length of the CDR3 is 16 residues. V lost 0 bases and J lost 6; bases outside the gene matches: 7. CDR1 is SGDLS and CDR2 is YYNGEE in the germline V gene. The CDR3 DNA reads as TGTGCCAGCAGCGTAGGGGGGACTAGCGGGCGGGGCGAGCAGTACTTC. This sequence encodes CASSVGGTSGRGEQYF.

V and J are TRBV18 and TRBJ2-3; D possibly corresponds to TRBD2 (6 bases). V dropped 0 bases and J dropped 9 bases, with 13 bases sitting between them. The CDR3 contains 14 residues. Germline values: CDR1 KGHSH, CDR2 LQKENI. Here the CDR3 DNA reads TGTGCCAGCTCACCACCGGGACTCCTCGGGACGCAGTATTTT. As protein: CASSPPGLLGTQYF.

The rearrangement links TRBV28 to TRBJ2-7; TRBD2 matches 8 bases. V shed 6 bases and J 3 bases; nucleotides not matched to a gene: 7. CDR3 size: 14 residues. Per germline, CDR1 MDHEN and CDR2 SYDVKM. In nucleotides, the CDR3 is TGTGCCAGCAGCCATCGGGGGGGCGGCTACGAGCAGTACTTC. Its translation is CASSHRGGGYEQYF.

This clone was picked up one time. The chain recombines TRBV28 with TRBJ2-1; D is ambiguous. This CDR3 is built from 16 residues. Looked up from germline, CDR1 is MDHEN and CDR2 is SYDVKM. V was cut by 5 bases and J by 3 bases, with 17 bases left in between. The CDR3 here is CASSQSERSLYNEQFF. CDR3 DNA: TGTGCCAGCAGTCAGTCGGAACGGAGCCTCTACAATGAGCAGTTCTTC.

The V and J genes are TRBV29-1 and TRBJ2-5; 12 bases are shared with TRBD2. Looked up from germline, CDR1 is SQVTM and CDR2 is ANQGSEA. After removal of 7 bases from V and 4 bases from J, the junction contained 10 bases not matched to a gene. The CDR3 spans 15 residues. CDR3 nucleotides: TGCAGCGCCGGTGGACTAGCGGGATGGTCAGAGACCCAGTACTTC. Amino acids: CSAGGLAGWSETQYF.

This clone showed up just once. The chain has TRBV19 and TRBJ2-7; D uncertain. This CDR3 is built from 13 residues. Germline CDR1 and CDR2: LNHDA and SQIVND (reference sequence). The V end lost 1 base, the J end lost 3 bases, and 7 bases lay between the germline ends. In nucleotides, the CDR3 is TGTGCCAGTAGTATAGGCCAGGACTACGAGCAGTACTTC. This translates into CASSIGQDYEQYF.